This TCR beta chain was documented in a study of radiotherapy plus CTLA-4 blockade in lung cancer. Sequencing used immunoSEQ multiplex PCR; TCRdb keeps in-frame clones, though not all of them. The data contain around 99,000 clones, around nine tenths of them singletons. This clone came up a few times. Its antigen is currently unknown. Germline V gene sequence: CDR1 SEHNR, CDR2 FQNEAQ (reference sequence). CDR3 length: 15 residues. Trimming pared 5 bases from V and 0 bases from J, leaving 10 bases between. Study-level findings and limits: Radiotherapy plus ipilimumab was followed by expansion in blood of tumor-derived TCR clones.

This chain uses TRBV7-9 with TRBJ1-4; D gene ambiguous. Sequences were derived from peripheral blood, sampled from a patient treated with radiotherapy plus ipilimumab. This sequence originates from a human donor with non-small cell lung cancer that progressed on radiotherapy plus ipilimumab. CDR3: CASSPRDATNEKLFF. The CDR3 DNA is TGTGCCAGCAGCCCGAGGGATGCAACTAATGAAAAACTGTTTTTT.